Presented here are 4 T cell receptor beta chains from one specimen sequenced in a study of cytomegalovirus exposure and HLA in healthy donors. The PCR ran on 60 Vbeta and 13 Jbeta primers. Repertoires were generated with immunoSEQ multiplex PCR, while TCRdb's copy carries only in-frame clones and drops some. The sample features about 200,000 clones, with less than 6.5% in its top ten. The material sequenced was PBMCs. These receptors all stem from a man in his thirties or forties in good health and CMV-seronegative.

Notes on this clone: The sample holds other DNA sequences that translate to the same CDR3. The chain carries TRBV6-5 and TRBJ1-2; TRBD1 aligns across 11 bases. V was clipped by 1 base and J by 5 bases; unmatched bases: 6. This CDR3 has 16 amino acids. Germline V lookup: CDR1 MNHEY, CDR2 SVGAGI. The CDR3: CASSYLRTGGGYGYTF. As DNA, the CDR3 is TGTGCCAGCAGTTACTTGAGGACAGGGGGCGGTTATGGCTACACCTTC.

The gene calls are TRBV7-9 and TRBJ2-5; 12 bases map to TRBD1. Looked up from germline, CDR1 is SEHNR and CDR2 is FQNEAQ (reference sequence). The CDR3 runs to 17 residues. V shed 2 bases, J shed 5 bases, and the junction held 9 bases outside the gene matches. The CDR3 reads CASSLRGRDRGQETQYF. CDR3 nucleotide sequence: TGTGCCAGCAGCTTAAGGGGCCGGGACAGGGGGCAGGAGACCCAGTACTTC.

The chain has TRBV5-1 and TRBJ2-6; D ambiguous. There are 16 residues in the CDR3. Trimming pared 4 bases from V and 0 bases from J, leaving 11 bases between. Germline V gene sequence: CDR1 SGHRS, CDR2 YFSETQ. CDR3 residues: CASSPYSSSGANVLTF. CDR3 bases: TGCGCCAGCAGCCCTTATTCCAGCTCTGGGGCCAACGTCCTGACTTTC.

The CDR3 is CASSTDRATEAFF. CDR3 nucleotide sequence: TGCGCCAGCAGCACGGACAGGGCCACTGAAGCTTTCTTT. The genes are TRBV5-1 and TRBJ1-1; the match to TRBD1 covers 8 bases. CDR1 is SGHRS and CDR2 is YFSETQ in the germline V gene. The CDR3 consists of 13 residues. V was pared by 4 bases and J by 4 bases, with 3 bases of the junction left unmatched.